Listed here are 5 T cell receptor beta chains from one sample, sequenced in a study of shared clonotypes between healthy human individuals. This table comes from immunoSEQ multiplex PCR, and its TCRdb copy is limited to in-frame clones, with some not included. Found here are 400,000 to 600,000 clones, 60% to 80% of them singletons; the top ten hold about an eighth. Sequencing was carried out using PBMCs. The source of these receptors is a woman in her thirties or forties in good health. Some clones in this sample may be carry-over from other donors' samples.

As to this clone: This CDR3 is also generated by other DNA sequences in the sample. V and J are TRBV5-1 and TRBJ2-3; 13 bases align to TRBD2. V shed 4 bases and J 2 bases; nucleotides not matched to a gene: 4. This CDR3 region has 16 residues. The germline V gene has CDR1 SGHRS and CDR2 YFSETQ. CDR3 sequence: CASSPGLAGNTDTQYF. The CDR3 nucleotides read TGCGCCAGCAGCCCGGGACTAGCGGGGAACACAGATACGCAGTATTTT. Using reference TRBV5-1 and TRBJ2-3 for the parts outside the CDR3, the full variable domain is KAGVTQTPRYLIKTRGQQVTLSCSPISGHRSVSWYQQTPGQGLQFLFEYFSETQRNKGNFPGRFSGRQFSNSRSEMNVSTLELGDSALYLCASSPGLAGNTDTQYFGPGTRLTVL.

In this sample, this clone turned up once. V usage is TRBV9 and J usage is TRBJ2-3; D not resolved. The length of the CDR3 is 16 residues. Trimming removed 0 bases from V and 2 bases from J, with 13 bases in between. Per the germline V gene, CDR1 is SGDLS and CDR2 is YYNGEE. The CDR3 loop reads CASSVDRALPTDTQYF. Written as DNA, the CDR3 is TGTGCCAGCAGCGTAGATCGCGCCCTTCCCACAGATACGCAGTATTTT.

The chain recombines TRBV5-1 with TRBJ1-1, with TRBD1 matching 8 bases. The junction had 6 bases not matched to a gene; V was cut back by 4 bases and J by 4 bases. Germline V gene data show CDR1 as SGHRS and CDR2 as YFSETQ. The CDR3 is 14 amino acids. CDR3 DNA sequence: TGCGCCAGCAGCATGGGGACAGGTGGCACTGAAGCTTTCTTT. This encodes CASSMGTGGTEAFF.

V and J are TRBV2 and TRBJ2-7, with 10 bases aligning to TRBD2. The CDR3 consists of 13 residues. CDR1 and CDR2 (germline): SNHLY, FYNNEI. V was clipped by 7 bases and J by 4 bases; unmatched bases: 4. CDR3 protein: CASNSGGTYEQYF. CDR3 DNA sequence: TGTGCCAGCAATAGCGGGGGGACATACGAGCAGTACTTC.

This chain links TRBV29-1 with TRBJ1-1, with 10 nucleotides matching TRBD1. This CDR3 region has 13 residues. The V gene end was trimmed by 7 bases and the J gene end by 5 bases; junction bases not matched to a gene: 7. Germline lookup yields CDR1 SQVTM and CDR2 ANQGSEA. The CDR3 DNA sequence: TGCAGCGGATCGACAGGGGGCAATACTGAAGCTTTCTTT. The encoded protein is CSGSTGGNTEAFF.